This passage covers 6 T cell receptor beta chains from one sample sequenced in a study of T cells in Graves' hyperthyroidism and ophthalmopathy. TCR beta CDR3 region amplification was performed from RNA transcripts. First-round RT-PCR targeting the TCR CDR3 was performed with the HTBI primer set. One entry per CDR3 protein results from TCRdb running MiXCR on the multiplex PCR reads. Of around 580,000 distinct CDR3 sequences listed, roughly 46% are singletons. Sequenced material: peripheral blood or thyroid tissue (not recorded which). Receptors were obtained from a young woman with Graves' hyperthyroidism.

This chain joins TRBV29-1 and TRBJ1-4; perhaps TRBD1 as D (6 bases). Germline V lookup: CDR1 SQVTM, CDR2 ANQGSEA. Deletions cut 6 bases from V and 0 bases from J, with 11 bases between. This CDR3 region has 14 residues. CDR3 amino acids: CSVGDTTTNEKLFF. The CDR3 DNA reads TGCAGCGTCGGGGACACAACAACTAATGAAAAACTGTTTTTT.

V gene TRBV6-5 combines with J gene TRBJ1-1; 7 bases map to TRBD1. Unmatched junction bases numbered 6, after V lost 8 bases and J lost 6 bases. Germline V gene lookup returns CDR1 MNHEY and CDR2 SVGAGI. The CDR3 runs to 12 residues. The CDR3 nucleotides are TGTGCCAGCGAGGGGGCGAGCTCTGAAGCTTTCTTT. Its translation: CASEGASSEAFF.

In this sample, this clonotype turned up a few times. J is TRBJ2-7 and V is TRBV3-1; 7 bases align to TRBD2. Trimming at V came to 0 bases and at J to 2 bases, leaving 7 bases not matched to a gene. CDR3 size: 16 residues. The germline V gene has CDR1 LGHDT and CDR2 YNNKEL (reference sequence). Here the CDR3 reads CASSQDKSGRTYEQYF. The CDR3 DNA reads TGTGCCAGCAGCCAAGATAAGTCCGGGAGGACCTACGAGCAGTACTTC.

The chain employs TRBV12-3 or TRBV12-4 and TRBJ1-2, with a tentative D call TRBD1 (6 bases). The CDR3 extends over 19 amino acids. V lost 8 bases and J 2 bases, leaving 30 bases between the germline ends. The CDR3, as DNA: TGTGCCAGCCGCTTCGGTGTAGCGTCTCGGGACATTGGAAACTATGGCTACACCTTC. It is translated as CASRFGVASRDIGNYGYTF.

This clonotype was recorded a few times. This chain joins TRBV29-1 and TRBJ1-5; D uncertain. CDR1 and CDR2 from the germline V gene are SQVTM and ANQGSEA. Trimming took off 4 bases at V and 14 bases at J, with 18 bases between the two ends. The CDR3 totals 12 residues. The CDR3 region is CSVVMAVSYEHF. The CDR3 DNA sequence: TGCAGCGTTGTGATGGCAGTCTCCTACGAGCATTTT. Supplemented by reference TRBV29-1 and TRBJ1-5, the full variable domain reads SAVISQKPSRDICQRGTSLTIQCQVDSQVTMMFWYRQQPGQSLTLIATANQGSEATYESGFVIDKFPISRPNLTFSTLTVSNMSPEDSSIYLCSVVMAVSYEHFGDGTRLSIL.

This clonotype occurred a few times. The rearrangement joins TRBV28 to TRBJ1-1, with 8 bases identical to TRBD1. This CDR3 has 15 amino acids. The V segment lost 5 bases and the J segment 5 bases; nucleotides outside the gene matches: 10. Germline assignment: CDR1 MDHEN and CDR2 SYDVKM. The CDR3 reads CASSTPQGGRTEAFF. CDR3 bases: TGTGCCAGCAGTACGCCACAGGGGGGGAGGACTGAAGCTTTCTTT.